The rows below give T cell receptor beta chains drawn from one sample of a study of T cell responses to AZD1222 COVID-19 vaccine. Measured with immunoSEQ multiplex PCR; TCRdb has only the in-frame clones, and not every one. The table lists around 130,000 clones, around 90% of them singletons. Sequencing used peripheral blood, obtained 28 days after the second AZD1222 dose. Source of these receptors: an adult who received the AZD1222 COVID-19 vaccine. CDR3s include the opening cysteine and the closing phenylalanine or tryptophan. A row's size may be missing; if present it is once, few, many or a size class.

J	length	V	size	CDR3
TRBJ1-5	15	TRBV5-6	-	CASSLGGRSNQPQHF
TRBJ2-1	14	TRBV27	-	CASNRVGAANEQFF
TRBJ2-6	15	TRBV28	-	CASSLWVSGANVLTF
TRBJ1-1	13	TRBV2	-	CATARRDGTEAFF
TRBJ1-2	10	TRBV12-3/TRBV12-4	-	CASRGSGYTF
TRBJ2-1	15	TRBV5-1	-	CASSFAPGLAAHEFF
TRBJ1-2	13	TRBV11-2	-	CASSFPGGGGYTF
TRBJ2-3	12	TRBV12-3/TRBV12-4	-	CASSFGTDTQYF
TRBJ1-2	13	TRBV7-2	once	CASSPSWSYGYTF
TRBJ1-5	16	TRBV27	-	CASRELGAGGVQPQHF
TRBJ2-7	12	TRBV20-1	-	CSASEGIHEQYF
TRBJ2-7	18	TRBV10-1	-	CASSQVGTSGIYSYEQYF
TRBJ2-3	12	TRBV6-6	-	CASSGRTDTQYF
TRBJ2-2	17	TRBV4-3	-	CASSQEFIDRGVGELFF
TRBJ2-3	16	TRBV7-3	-	CASSLMGLALADTQYF
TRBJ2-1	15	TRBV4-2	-	CASSEWVYKYNEQFF
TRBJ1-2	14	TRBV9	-	CASSVGAGAYGYTF
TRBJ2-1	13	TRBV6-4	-	CARIRDRDTEQFF
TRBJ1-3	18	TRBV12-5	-	CASGLVPRTGETGNTIYF
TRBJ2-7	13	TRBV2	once	CASSDGLGYEQYF
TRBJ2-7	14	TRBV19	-	CASSPGALDYEQYF
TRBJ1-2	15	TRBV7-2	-	CASSPEFDRGLGYTF
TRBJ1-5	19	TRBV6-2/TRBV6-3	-	CASSYVSRAPMNLNQPQHF
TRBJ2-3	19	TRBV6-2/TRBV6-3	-	CASSPPGWSPDGSTDTQYF
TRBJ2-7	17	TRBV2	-	CASSTGTSSRSTYEQYF
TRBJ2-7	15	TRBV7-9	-	CASSPGGGANYEQYF
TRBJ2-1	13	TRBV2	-	CASRGGTWNKQFF
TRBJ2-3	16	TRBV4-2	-	CASSQTSGRARDTQYF
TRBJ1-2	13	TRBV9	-	CASSVGFAYGYTF
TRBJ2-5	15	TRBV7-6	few	CASSSRTSEGKTQYF
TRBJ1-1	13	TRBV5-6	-	CASSLGPRVEAFF
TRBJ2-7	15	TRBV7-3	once	CASSYPVDINDEQYF
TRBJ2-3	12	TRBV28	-	CASSSPTDTQYF
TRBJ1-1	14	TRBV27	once	CASSFLTGGTEAFF
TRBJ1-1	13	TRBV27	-	CASSFTGNTEAFF
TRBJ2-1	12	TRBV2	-	CAGTGRYNEQFF
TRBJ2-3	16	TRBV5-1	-	CASSPGAKVRTDTQYF
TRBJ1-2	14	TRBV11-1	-	CASSSSFPVDGYTF
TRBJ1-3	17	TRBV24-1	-	CATSDMGGSHSGNTIYF
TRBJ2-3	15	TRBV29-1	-	CSVVGTSGGTDTQYF
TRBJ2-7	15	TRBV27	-	CASSHTSASSYEQYF
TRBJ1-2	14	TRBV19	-	CASSIRRVDYGYTF
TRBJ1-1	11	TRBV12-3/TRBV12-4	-	CASRQGTEAFF
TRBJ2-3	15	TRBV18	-	CASSLPRGRTDTQYF
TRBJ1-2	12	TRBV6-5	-	CASRAGGNSYTF
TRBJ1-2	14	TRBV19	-	CASKVQGLDYGYTF
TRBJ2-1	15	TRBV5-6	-	CASSLGFSGSDEQFF
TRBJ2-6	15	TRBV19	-	CASNGQWAGANVLTF
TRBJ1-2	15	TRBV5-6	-	CASSRPTGANYGYTF
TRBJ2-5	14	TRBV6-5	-	CASSLQGAWETQYF
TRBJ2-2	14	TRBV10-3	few	CAIGGTGNTGELFF
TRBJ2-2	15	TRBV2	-	CASSEREGAAGELFF
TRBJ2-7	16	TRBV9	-	CASSVGPGEPSYEQYF
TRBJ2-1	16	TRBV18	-	CASSLRQRGVLYEQFF
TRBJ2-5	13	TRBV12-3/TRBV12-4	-	CASSTDREETQYF
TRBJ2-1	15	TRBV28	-	CASRNLAGRSNEQFF
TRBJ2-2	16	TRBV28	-	CASDMTSGTPGGELFF